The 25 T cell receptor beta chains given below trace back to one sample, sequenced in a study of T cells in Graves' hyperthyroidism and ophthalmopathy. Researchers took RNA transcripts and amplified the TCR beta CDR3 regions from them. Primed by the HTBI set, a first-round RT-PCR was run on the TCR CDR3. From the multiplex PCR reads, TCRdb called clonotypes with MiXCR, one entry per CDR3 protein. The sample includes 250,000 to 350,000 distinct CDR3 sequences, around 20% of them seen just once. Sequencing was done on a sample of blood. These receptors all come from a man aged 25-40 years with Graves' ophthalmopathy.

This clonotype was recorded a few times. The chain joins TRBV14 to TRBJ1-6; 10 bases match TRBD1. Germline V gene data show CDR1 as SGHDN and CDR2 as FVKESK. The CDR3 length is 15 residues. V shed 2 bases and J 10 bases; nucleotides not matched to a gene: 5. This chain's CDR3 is CASSQPDRGFSPLHF. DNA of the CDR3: TGTGCCAGCAGCCAACCGGACAGGGGGTTCTCACCCCTCCACTTT.

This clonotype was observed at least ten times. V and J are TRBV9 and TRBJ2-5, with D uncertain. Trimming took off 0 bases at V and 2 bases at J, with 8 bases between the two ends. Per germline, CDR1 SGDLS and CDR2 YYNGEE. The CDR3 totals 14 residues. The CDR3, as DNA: TGTGCCAGCAGCGTAGGGAGCGCACAAGAGACCCAGTACTTC. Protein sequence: CASSVGSAQETQYF.

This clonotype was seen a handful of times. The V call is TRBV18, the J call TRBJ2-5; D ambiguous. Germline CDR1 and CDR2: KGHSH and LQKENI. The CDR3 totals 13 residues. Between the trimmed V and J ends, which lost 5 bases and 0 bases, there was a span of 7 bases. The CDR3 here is CASSNRNQETQYF. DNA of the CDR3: TGTGCCAGCTCAAACCGGAACCAAGAGACCCAGTACTTC.

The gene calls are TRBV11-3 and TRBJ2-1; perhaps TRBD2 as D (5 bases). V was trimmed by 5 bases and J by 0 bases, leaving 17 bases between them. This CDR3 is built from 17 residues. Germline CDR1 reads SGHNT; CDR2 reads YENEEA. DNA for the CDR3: TGTGCCAGCAGCCAAGGAGGACTCAGGAGCTCCTACAATGAGCAGTTCTTC. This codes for CASSQGGLRSSYNEQFF.

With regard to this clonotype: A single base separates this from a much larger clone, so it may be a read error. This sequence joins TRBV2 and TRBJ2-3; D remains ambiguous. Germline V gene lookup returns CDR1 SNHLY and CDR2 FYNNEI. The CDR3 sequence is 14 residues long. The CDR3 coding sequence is TGTGTCAGCCCGCCCGGGCGGAAAACAGATACGCAGTATTTT. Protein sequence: CVSPPGRKTDTQYF.

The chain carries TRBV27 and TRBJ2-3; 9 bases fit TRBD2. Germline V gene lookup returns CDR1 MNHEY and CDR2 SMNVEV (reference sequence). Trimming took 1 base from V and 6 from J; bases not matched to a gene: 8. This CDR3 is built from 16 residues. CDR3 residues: CASSLYRTSAGDTQYF. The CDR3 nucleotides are TGTGCCAGCAGTTTATACCGGACTAGCGCAGGGGATACGCAGTATTTT.

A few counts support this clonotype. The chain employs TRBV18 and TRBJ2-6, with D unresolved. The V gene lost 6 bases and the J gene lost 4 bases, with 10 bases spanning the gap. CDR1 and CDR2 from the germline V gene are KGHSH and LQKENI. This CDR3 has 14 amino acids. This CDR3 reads CASSLEKGANVLTF. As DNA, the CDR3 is TGTGCCAGCTCTTTGGAGAAAGGGGCCAACGTCCTGACTTTC.

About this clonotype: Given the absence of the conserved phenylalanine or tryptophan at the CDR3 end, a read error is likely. CDR3 sequence reads: CASSLELAGGTTYNEQFL. As DNA, the CDR3 is TGCGCCAGCAGCTTGGAACTAGCGGGAGGCACCACCTACAATGAGCAGTTCCTC. The chain joins TRBV5-1 to TRBJ2-1, with 12 bases fitting TRBD2. Trimming removed 0 bases from V and 2 bases from J; junction bases left unmatched: 6. Per the germline V gene, CDR1 is SGHRS and CDR2 is YFSETQ. This CDR3 is 18 amino acids long.

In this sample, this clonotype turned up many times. CDR3 DNA: TGTGCCAGCAGCTTGGGGGCCTCCTACGAGCAGTACTTC. Encoded protein: CASSLGASYEQYF. The chain has TRBV28 and TRBJ2-7; TRBD1 might be the D (6 bases). Germline V gene lookup returns CDR1 MDHEN and CDR2 SYDVKM. With 6 bases removed from V and 0 bases from J, the gap between germline ends came to 9 bases. CDR3 length equals 13 residues.

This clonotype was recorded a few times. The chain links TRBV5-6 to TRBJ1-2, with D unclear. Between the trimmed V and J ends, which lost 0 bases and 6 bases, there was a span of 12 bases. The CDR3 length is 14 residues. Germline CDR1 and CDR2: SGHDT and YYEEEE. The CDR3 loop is CASSLGHSGDGYTF. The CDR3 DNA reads TGTGCCAGCAGCTTGGGCCACTCCGGGGATGGCTACACCTTC.

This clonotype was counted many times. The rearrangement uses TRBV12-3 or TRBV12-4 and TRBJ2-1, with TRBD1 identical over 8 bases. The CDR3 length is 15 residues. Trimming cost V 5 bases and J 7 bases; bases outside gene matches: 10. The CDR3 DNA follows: TGTGCCAGCAGTCCCGCCGGGACAGGCTCTAATGAGCAGTTCTTC. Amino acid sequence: CASSPAGTGSNEQFF.

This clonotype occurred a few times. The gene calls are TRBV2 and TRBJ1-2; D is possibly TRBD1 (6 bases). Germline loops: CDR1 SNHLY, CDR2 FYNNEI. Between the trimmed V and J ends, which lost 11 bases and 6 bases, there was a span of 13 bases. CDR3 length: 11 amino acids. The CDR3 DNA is TGTGCCTTAAAGGGGGGACATGGCTACACCTTC. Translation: CALKGGHGYTF.

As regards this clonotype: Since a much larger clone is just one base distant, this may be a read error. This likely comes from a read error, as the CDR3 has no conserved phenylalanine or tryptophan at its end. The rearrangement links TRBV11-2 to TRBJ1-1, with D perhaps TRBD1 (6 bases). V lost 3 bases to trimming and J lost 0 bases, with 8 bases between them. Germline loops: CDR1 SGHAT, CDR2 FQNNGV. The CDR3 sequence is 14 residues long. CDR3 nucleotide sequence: TGTGCCAGCAGCTTCGGGGGCCTGAACACTGAAGCTTTCTCT. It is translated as CASSFGGLNTEAFS.

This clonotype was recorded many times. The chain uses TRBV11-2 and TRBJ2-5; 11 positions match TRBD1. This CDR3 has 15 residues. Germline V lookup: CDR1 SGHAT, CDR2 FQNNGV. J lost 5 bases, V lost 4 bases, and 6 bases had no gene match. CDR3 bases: TGTGCCAGCAGCTCGGACAGGGGGCGGTGGGAGACCCAGTACTTC. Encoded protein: CASSSDRGRWETQYF.

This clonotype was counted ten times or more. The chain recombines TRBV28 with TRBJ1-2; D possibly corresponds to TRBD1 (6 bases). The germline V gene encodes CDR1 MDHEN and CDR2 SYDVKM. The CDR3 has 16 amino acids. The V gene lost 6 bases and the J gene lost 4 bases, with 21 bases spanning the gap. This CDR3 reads CASRIHRAMGGYGYTF. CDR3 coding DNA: TGTGCCAGCAGGATACACAGGGCTATGGGGGGCTATGGCTACACCTTC.

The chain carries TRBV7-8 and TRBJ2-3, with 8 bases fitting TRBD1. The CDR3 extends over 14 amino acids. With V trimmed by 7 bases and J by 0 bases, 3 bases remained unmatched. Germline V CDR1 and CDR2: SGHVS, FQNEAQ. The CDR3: CASTRTGSTDTQYF. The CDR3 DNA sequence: TGTGCCAGCACCCGGACAGGGAGCACAGATACGCAGTATTTT.

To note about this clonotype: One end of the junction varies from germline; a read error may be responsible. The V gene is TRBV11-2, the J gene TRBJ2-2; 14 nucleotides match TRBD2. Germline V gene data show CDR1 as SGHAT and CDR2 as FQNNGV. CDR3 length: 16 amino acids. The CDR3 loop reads CAGSPGLAGGTGELFF. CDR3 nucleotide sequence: TGTGCCGGCAGCCCAGGACTAGCGGGAGGCACCGGGGAGCTGTTTTTT.

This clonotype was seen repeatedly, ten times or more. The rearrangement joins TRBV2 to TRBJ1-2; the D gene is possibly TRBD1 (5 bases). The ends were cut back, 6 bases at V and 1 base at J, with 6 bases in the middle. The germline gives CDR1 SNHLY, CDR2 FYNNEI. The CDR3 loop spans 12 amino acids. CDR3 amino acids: CASRQDNYGYTF. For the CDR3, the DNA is TGTGCCAGCAGACAGGATAACTATGGCTACACCTTC.

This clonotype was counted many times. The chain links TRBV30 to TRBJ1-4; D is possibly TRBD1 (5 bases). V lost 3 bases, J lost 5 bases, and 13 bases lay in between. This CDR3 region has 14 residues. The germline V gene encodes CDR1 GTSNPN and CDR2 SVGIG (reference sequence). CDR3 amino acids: CAWSRAPGNEKLFF. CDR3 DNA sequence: TGTGCCTGGAGCCGGGCTCCAGGGAATGAAAAACTGTTTTTT. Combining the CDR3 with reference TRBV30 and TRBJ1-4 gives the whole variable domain SQTIHQWPATLVQPVGSPLSLECTVEGTSNPNLYWYRQAAGRGLQLLFYSVGIGQISSEVPQNLSASRPQDRQFILSSKKLLLSDSGFYLCAWSRAPGNEKLFFGSGTQLSVL.

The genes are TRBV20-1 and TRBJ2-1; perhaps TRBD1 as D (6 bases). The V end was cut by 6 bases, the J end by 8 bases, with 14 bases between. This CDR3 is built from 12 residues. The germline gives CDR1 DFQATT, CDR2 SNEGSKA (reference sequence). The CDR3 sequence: CSASRAGDEQFF. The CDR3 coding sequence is TGCAGTGCCTCCCGGGCAGGGGATGAGCAGTTCTTC.

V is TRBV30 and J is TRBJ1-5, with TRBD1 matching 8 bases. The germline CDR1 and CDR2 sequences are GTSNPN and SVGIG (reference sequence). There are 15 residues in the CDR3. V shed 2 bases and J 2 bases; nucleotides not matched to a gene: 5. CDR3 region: CAWSPRDRRNQPQHF. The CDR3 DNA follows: TGTGCCTGGAGTCCCCGGGACAGGCGCAATCAGCCCCAGCATTTT. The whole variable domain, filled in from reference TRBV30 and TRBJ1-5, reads SQTIHQWPATLVQPVGSPLSLECTVEGTSNPNLYWYRQAAGRGLQLLFYSVGIGQISSEVPQNLSASRPQDRQFILSSKKLLLSDSGFYLCAWSPRDRRNQPQHFGDGTRLSIL.

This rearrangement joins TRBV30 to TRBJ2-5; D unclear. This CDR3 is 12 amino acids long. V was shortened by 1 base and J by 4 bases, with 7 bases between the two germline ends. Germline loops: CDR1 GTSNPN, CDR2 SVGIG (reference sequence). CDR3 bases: TGTGCCTGGAGTGGCAGTAGAGAGACCCAGTACTTC. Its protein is CAWSGSRETQYF.

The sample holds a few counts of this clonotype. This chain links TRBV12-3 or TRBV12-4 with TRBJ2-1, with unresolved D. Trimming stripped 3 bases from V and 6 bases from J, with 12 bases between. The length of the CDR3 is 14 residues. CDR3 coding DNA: TGTGCCAGCAGTTTTCTGGGAAGCCGCAATGAGCAGTTCTTC. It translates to CASSFLGSRNEQFF.

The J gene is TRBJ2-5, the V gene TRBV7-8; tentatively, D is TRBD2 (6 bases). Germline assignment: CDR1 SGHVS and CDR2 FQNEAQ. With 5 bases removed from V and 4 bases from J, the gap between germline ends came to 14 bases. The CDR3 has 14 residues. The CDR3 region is CASSPRLEGETQYF. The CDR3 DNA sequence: TGTGCCAGCAGCCCCAGACTAGAGGGAGAGACCCAGTACTTC.

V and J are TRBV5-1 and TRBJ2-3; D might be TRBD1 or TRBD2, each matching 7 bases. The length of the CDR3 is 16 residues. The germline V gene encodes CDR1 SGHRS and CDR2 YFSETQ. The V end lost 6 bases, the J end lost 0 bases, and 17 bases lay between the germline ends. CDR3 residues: CASTRRGGQSTDTQYF. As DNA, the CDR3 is TGCGCCAGCACCCGGAGGGGGGGACAGAGCACAGATACGCAGTATTTT.